This TCR beta chain was sequenced for a study of T cells in Graves' hyperthyroidism and ophthalmopathy. The ends were cut back, 3 bases at V and 1 base at J, with 11 bases in the middle. Germline V lookup: CDR1 SQVTM, CDR2 ANQGSEA. The CDR3 is 14 residues long. Study outcomes and limitations: The authors' 13 V-J model separated ophthalmopathy from stable hyperthyroidism.

This clonotype was counted ten times or more. Its antigen is not identified. Researchers amplified the TCR beta CDR3 regions from RNA transcripts. TCR CDR3 underwent first-round RT-PCR with the HTBI primer set. TCRdb recomputed calls from the multiplex PCR reads with MiXCR, one row per CDR3 protein. The sample includes roughly 500,000 distinct CDR3 sequences, roughly 23% of them seen just once. The clonotype originates from a woman between 70 and 85 years old with Graves' ophthalmopathy. The sample consisted of blood. The chain recombines TRBV29-1 with TRBJ2-3; tentative D call: TRBD1 (6 bases). As DNA, the CDR3 is TGCAGCGTTGAGACCCGGACAGGCACAGATACGCAGTATTTT. Encoded protein: CSVETRTGTDTQYF.